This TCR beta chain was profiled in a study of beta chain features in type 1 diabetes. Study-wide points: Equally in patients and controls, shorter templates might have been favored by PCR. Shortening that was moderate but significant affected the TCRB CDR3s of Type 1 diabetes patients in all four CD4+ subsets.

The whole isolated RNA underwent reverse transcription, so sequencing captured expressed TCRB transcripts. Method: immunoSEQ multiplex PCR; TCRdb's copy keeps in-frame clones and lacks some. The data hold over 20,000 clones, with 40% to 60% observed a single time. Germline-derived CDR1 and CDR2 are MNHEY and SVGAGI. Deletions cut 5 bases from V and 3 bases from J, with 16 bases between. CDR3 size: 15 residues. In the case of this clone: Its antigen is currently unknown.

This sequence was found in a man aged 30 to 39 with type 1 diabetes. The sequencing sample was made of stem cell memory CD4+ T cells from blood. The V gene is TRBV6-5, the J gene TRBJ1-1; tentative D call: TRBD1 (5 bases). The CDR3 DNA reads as TGTGCCAGCAGTCCCAGAGGGACTGGGGACACTGAAGCTTTCTTT. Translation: CASSPRGTGDTEAFF.